A single sample gave rise to the 9 T cell receptor beta chains below, sequenced in a study of T cells in Graves' hyperthyroidism and ophthalmopathy. What was amplified from RNA transcripts were TCR beta CDR3 regions. Researchers ran a first-round RT-PCR on the TCR CDR3 using the HTBI primer set. TCRdb itself ran the multiplex PCR reads through MiXCR, one entry per CDR3 protein. The repertoire holds roughly 700,000 distinct CDR3 sequences, 15% to 20% seen once, with 15% to 19% in the top ten. The sequenced sample was blood. Receptors originate from a man aged 45-65 years with Graves' hyperthyroidism.

The genes are TRBV6-9 and TRBJ2-7; 7 bases agree with TRBD2. The CDR3 has 15 residues. Germline V CDR1 and CDR2: MNHGY, SVAAGI. V gave up 4 bases and J gave up 2 bases; unmatched junction bases: 8. CDR3 amino acids: CASSLLAEKAYEQYF. The CDR3 DNA reads as TGTGCCAGCAGTTTGCTAGCGGAGAAGGCCTACGAGCAGTACTTC.

V gene TRBV20-1 combines with J gene TRBJ2-5, with D unresolved. The CDR3 length is 13 residues. Germline V gene lookup returns CDR1 DFQATT and CDR2 SNEGSKA (reference sequence). Deletions cut 5 bases from V and 1 base from J, with 11 bases between. Here the CDR3 reads CSAAPRLQETQYF. The DNA of the CDR3 is TGCAGTGCTGCCCCTCGTCTCCAAGAGACCCAGTACTTC.

This rearrangement joins TRBV19 to TRBJ2-6; TRBD1 matches 7 bases. From germline, CDR1 is LNHDA and CDR2 SQIVND (reference sequence). There are 17 residues in the CDR3. V gave up 4 bases and J gave up 0 bases; unmatched junction bases: 6. DNA for the CDR3: TGTGCCAGTAGTAATGACAGGGTGAACTCTGGGGCCAACGTCCTGACTTTC. This gives the protein CASSNDRVNSGANVLTF.

This clonotype was counted at least ten times. The chain couples TRBV14 to TRBJ2-5; 7 bases are a match to TRBD1. V was pared by 4 bases and J by 3 bases, with 2 bases of the junction left unmatched. Germline values: CDR1 SGHDN, CDR2 FVKESK. The CDR3 has 13 amino acids. The CDR3 sequence: CASSRGTEETQYF. DNA of the CDR3: TGTGCCAGCAGCCGAGGGACAGAAGAGACCCAGTACTTC.

This clonotype was observed a handful of times. The rearrangement links TRBV5-1 to TRBJ2-7, with 11 nucleotides matching TRBD2. The V gene's germline CDR1 is SGHRS and CDR2 YFSETQ. This CDR3 is built from 17 residues. V lost 2 bases, J lost 3 bases, and 10 bases stayed unmatched. CDR3: CASSFTSGSFSIYEQYF. The CDR3 nucleotides read TGCGCCAGCAGCTTTACTAGCGGGAGTTTTTCAATCTACGAGCAGTACTTC.

The genes are TRBV6-4 and TRBJ2-1; TRBD2 is a possible D gene (5 bases). The CDR3 loop spans 12 amino acids. Germline V gene sequence: CDR1 MRHNA, CDR2 SNTAGT. V was cut by 5 bases and J by 6 bases, with 8 bases left in between. The CDR3 region has the DNA TGTGCCAGCAGTACCACTAGCAATGAGCAGTTCTTC. This sequence encodes CASSTTSNEQFF.

This clonotype was picked up many times. The V gene is TRBV2, the J gene TRBJ1-5; the D is unclear. The CDR3 has 13 residues. Germline CDR1 SNHLY, CDR2 FYNNEI. V dropped 4 bases and J dropped 4 bases, with 8 bases sitting between them. The CDR3 spells CASSAQFNQPQHF. The CDR3, as DNA: TGTGCCAGCAGTGCCCAATTTAATCAGCCCCAGCATTTT.

This clonotype came up a few times. The gene calls are TRBV7-2 and TRBJ2-3; TRBD2 matches at 10 bases. The V gene's germline CDR1 is SGHTA and CDR2 FQGNSA. The V and J ends lost 1 base and 4 bases, in that order; junction bases with no gene match: 8. This CDR3 has 17 residues. For the CDR3, the DNA is TGTGCCAGCAGCTTAGTATCTAGCGGGAGTTCTTCAGATACGCAGTATTTT. Encoded protein: CASSLVSSGSSSDTQYF.

This chain's CDR3 is CASSPPRAGSLNQPQHF. The CDR3, as DNA: TGTGCCAGCAGTCCCCCTCGGGCAGGGAGTCTCAATCAGCCCCAGCATTTT. The V and J genes are TRBV28 and TRBJ1-5, with D possibly being TRBD1 (5 bases). The germline V gene encodes CDR1 MDHEN and CDR2 SYDVKM. Trimming cost V 5 bases and J 3 bases, with 20 bases left between them. This CDR3 region has 17 residues.